Judged by abundance, the clone carrying this TCR beta chain is large. One entry per CDR3 protein, called by TCRdb with MiXCR from the reads. The data contain roughly 2,700 distinct CDR3 sequences, 25% to 30% of them singletons. CDR1 DFQATT and CDR2 SNEGSKA come from the germline V gene (reference sequence). The ends lost 3 bases at V and 5 bases at J; junction bases unmatched: 8. The CDR3 sequence is 15 residues long. This entry belongs to a study of lung T cells in sarcoidosis with Löfgren's syndrome. This sequence originates from a human donor with sarcoidosis (Löfgren's syndrome or another form), or a control subject (not recorded which). The chain recombines TRBV20-1 with TRBJ2-4; TRBD2 matches 9 bases. The sample taken for sequencing was CD4+ T cells from bronchoalveolar lavage. This CDR3 is CSASGYTSGQNIQYF. The CDR3 nucleotides are TGCAGTGCTAGCGGATACACTAGCGGGCAAAACATTCAGTACTTC.